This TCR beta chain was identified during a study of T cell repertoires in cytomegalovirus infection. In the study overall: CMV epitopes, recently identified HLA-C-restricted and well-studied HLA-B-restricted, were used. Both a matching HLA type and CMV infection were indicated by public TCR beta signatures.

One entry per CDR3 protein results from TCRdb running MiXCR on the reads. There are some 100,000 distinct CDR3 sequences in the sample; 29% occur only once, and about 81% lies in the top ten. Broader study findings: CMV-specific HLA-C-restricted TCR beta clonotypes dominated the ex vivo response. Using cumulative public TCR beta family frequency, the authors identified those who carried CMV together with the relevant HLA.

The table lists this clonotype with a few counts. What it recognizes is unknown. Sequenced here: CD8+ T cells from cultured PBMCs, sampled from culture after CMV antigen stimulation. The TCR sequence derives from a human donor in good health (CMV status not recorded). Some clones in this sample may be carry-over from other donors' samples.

This chain's CDR3 is CASSYNRELAPSSYNEQFF. The CDR3 DNA follows: TGTGCCAGCAGTTACAATCGAGAACTAGCGCCAAGCTCCTACAATGAGCAGTTCTTC. The rearrangement joins TRBV6-5 to TRBJ2-1, with 7 bases aligning to TRBD2. Germline CDR1 reads MNHEY; CDR2 reads SVGAGI. The CDR3 is 19 residues long. V lost 2 bases and J lost 0; bases outside the gene matches: 13.